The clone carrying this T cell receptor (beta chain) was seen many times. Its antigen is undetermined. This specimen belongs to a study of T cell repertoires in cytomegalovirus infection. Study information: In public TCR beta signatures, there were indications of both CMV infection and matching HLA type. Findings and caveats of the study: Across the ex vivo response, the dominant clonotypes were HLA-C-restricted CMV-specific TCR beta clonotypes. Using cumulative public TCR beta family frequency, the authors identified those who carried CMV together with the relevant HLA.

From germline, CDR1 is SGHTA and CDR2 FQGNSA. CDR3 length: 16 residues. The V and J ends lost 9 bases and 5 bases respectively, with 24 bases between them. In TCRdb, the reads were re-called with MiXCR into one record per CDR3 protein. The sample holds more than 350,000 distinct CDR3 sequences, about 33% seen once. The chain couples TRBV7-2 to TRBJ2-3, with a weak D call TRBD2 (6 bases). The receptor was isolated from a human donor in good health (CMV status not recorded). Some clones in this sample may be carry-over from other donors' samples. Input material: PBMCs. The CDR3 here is CASMLSGTRDVDTQYF. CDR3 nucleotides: TGTGCCAGTATGCTCTCCGGGACTCGAGACGTAGATACGCAGTATTTT.